These 8 T cell receptor beta chains originate from one sample sequenced in a study of tissue T cells after allogeneic stem cell transplantation. Profiled with immunoSEQ multiplex PCR; TCRdb holds only in-frame clones, not every one. The repertoire consists of thousands of clones, with more than 45% occurring once and the leading ten covering roughly 30%. Regarding time point: mouse harvest day 7 after allogeneic transplant. The graft held 10^6 splenic CD5+ T cells and 10^7 T-cell-depleted bone marrow cells. The sample comprised spleen. These receptors were taken from a female BALB/c mouse given C57BL/6 T cells with graft-versus-host disease after an allogeneic hematopoietic cell transplant.

This clone was detected a few times. Gene labels here are mouse ones. The missing CDR3 end, 1 residue past where the read stops, is filled in from the germline J gene. The J gene is TRBJ1-2, the V gene TRBV12-1, with D unresolved. V gave up 3 bases and J gave up 0 bases, with 7 bases separating them. In germline, CDR1 is SGHSN, CDR2 HYEKVE. This CDR3 spans 13 amino acids. The sequenced part of the CDR3 DNA is TGTGCCAGCTCTAGGCACCCAAACTCCGACTACACC. It specifies CASSRHPNSDYT. The CDR3, in full, reads CASSRHPNSDYTF. Based on the CDR3 plus reference TRBV12-1 and TRBJ1-2, the full variable domain is DSGVVQSPRHIIKEKGGRSVLTCIPISGHSNVVWYQQTLGKELKFLIQHYEKVERDKGFLPSRFSVQQFDDYHSEMNMSALELEDSAMYFCASSRHPNSDYTFGSGTRLLVI.

On this clone itself: Gene names are the mouse ones. The read gets to within 1 residue of the CDR3 end, and the germline J gene fills in the rest. The rearrangement links TRBV23 to TRBJ2-7; no check of the table's D call, TRBD1, against the DNA was made. CDR1 and CDR2 from the germline V gene are KGHTA and FQNQQP. The CDR3 is made up of 12 amino acids. The part of the CDR3 DNA that was read is TGCTCCAGCAGCCGGGACAGGTATGAACAGTAC. Protein: CSSSRDRYEQY. The CDR3 in its entirety is CSSSRDRYEQYF. Together with reference TRBV23 and TRBJ2-7, the CDR3 gives the full variable domain: DAAVTQKPRYLIKMKGQEAEMKCIPEKGHTAVFWYQQKQSKELKFLIYFQNQQPLDQIDMVKERFSAVCPSSSLCSLGIRTCEAEDSALYLCSSSRDRYEQYFGPGTRLTVL.

Concerning this clone: Genes and germline are mouse. The read terminates 1 residue before the CDR3 end, so the remaining end is supplied by the germline J gene. The chain is built from TRBV13-1 and TRBJ1-3, with D uncertain. V was pared by 5 bases and J by 0 bases, with 6 bases between. This CDR3 is 13 amino acids long. Germline V gene data show CDR1 as NSHNY and CDR2 as SYGAGN. The part of the CDR3 DNA that was read is TGTGCCAGCAGAGGATTTTCTGGAAATACGCTCTAT. Residues: CASRGFSGNTLY. The whole CDR3 sequence is CASRGFSGNTLYF.

In its sample, this clone was seen once. These gene names are mouse names. The covered CDR3 bases are TGTGCAAGCAGCTTAGAAGCAGGAAACACAGAAGTCTTC. Residues: CASSLEAGNTEVF. In full, the CDR3 reads CASSLEAGNTEVFF. The chain joins TRBV16 to TRBJ1-1, with D hard to call. The DNA ends 1 residue before the CDR3 does, and the rest of the CDR3 is filled in from the germline J gene. CDR1 is SGHSA and CDR2 is FRNQAP in the germline V gene. The CDR3 length is 14 residues. Trimming shortened V by 0 bases and J by 1 base, and 6 bases separated the two germline ends.

Points on this clone: Mouse names are used for the genes. The missing CDR3 end, 1 residue past where the read stops, is filled in from the germline J gene. V and J are TRBV14 and TRBJ2-7, with D maybe TRBD2 (6 bases). Trimming shortened V by 5 bases and J by 4 bases, and 7 bases separated the two germline ends. Germline lookup yields CDR1 SGHDT and CDR2 FRDEAV. This CDR3 spans 11 amino acids. The sequenced CDR3 bases are TGTGCCAGCAGACTGGGATATGAACAGTAC. Its protein is CASRLGYEQY. The full CDR3 is CASRLGYEQYF.

To note about this clone: Gene names and germline refer to mouse. Read sequence stops 1 residue before the CDR3 end, and the germline J gene provides the missing end. This chain links TRBV26 with TRBJ2-1; no reliable D call. This CDR3 comprises 13 residues. CDR1 is KGHPV, CDR2 FQNQEV, per germline (reference sequence). V was clipped by 4 bases and J by 3 bases, with 7 bases between them. CDR3 sequence: CASSPGGYAEQFF. The sequenced part of the CDR3 DNA is TGTGCCAGCAGTCCGGGTGGCTATGCTGAGCAGTTC.

For this clone: Gene names are mouse gene names. The sequence runs out 1 residue before the end of the CDR3; the remainder is reconstructed from the germline J gene. The chain couples TRBV15 to TRBJ1-4, with TRBD1 matching over 10 bases. The V gene end was trimmed by 6 bases and the J gene end by 3 bases; junction bases not matched to a gene: 4. Germline CDR1 is SGHND and CDR2 is FRSKSL. CDR3 length: 15 residues. The CDR3 bases that were read are TGTGCCAGCAGCTCGGGACAGGGGACCAACGAAAGATTATTT. Protein product: CASSSGQGTNERLF. The whole CDR3 reads CASSSGQGTNERLFF.

As regards this clone: All gene names here are mouse names. Coverage ceases 1 residue before the CDR3 finishes, and the germline J gene fills in the end. The chain joins TRBV26 to TRBJ2-4; D is undetermined. The CDR3 contains 11 residues. Trimming pared 8 bases from V and 3 bases from J, leaving 6 bases between. In germline, CDR1 is KGHPV, CDR2 FQNQEV (reference sequence). CDR3 region: CASAQQNTLYF. The CDR3 bases that were read are TGTGCCAGCGCACAACAAAACACCTTGTAC.